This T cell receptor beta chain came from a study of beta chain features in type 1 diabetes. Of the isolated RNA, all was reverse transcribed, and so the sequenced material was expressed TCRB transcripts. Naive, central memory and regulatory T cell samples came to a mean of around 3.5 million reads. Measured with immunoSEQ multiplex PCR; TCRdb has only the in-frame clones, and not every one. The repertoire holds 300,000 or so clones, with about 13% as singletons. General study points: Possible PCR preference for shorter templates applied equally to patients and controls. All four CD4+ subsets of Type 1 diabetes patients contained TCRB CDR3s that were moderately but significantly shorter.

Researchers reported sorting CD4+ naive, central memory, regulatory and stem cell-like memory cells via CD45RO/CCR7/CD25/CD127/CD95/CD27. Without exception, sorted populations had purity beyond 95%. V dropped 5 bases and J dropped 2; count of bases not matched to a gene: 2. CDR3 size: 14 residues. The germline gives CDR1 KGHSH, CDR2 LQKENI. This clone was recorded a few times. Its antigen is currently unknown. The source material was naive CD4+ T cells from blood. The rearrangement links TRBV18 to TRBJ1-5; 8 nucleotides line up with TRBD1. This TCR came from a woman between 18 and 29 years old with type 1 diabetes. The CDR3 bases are TGTGCCAGCTCATCACAGGGGGGCAATCAGCCCCAGCATTTT. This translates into CASSSQGGNQPQHF.